This TCR beta chain was profiled in a study of T cell changes during pregnancy in multiple sclerosis. The CDR3 extends over 16 amino acids. Germline V gene lookup returns CDR1 MNHEY and CDR2 SMNVEV (reference sequence). Trimming stripped 6 bases from V and 4 bases from J, with 19 bases between. Generated by immunoSEQ multiplex PCR, the TCRdb table keeps only in-frame clones and is missing some. The data show around 20,000 clones, around 90% seen once. A single count supports this clone. The clonotype was recovered from a female donor in good health, enrolled as a control in a pregnancy study. This chain uses TRBV27 with TRBJ2-1; weak D call: TRBD2 (6 bases). Sequenced material: CD8+ T cells from peripheral blood mononuclear cells, taken after pregnancy. The CDR3 nucleotides read TGTGCCAGCAGCTTTCGAGGCGGGGAGTTTTACAATGAGCAGTTCTTC. It is translated as CASSFRGGEFYNEQFF.